The 4 T cell receptor beta chains below come from one sample, sequenced in a study of breast tumors, draining lymph nodes, adjacent tissues. MiXCR was run by TCRdb on the multiplex PCR reads, yielding one entry per CDR3 protein. Found here are tens of thousands of distinct CDR3 sequences, roughly 39% of them singletons; the top ten hold about 10%. The source material was breast tumor tissue. The receptors originated from a female donor with breast cancer. Some clones in this sample may be carry-over from other donors' samples.

The chain recombines TRBV5-4 with TRBJ2-2; 16 bases match TRBD2. CDR1 is SGHNT and CDR2 is YYREEE in the germline V gene (reference sequence). V lost 4 bases, J lost 1 base, and 7 bases stayed unmatched. The CDR3 covers 19 residues. The CDR3 nucleotides read TGTGCCAGCAGCCCGGGACTAGCGGGAGGGCTCGGGAACACCGGGGAGCTGTTTTTT. As protein: CASSPGLAGGLGNTGELFF.

This clonotype was observed at least ten times. The chain links TRBV7-9 to TRBJ2-7; D possibly matches TRBD1 or TRBD2 (6 bases each). With 5 bases removed from V and 3 bases from J, the gap between germline ends came to 14 bases. The CDR3 length is 14 residues. Germline CDR1 SEHNR, CDR2 FQNEAQ (reference sequence). In DNA form, the CDR3 reads TGTGCCAGCAGCGCACAGGGACTTGGCTACGAGCAGTACTTC. It encodes CASSAQGLGYEQYF. Drawing the rest from reference TRBV7-9 and TRBJ2-7, the complete variable domain is DTGVSQNPRHKITKRGQNVTFRCDPISEHNRLYWYRQTLGQGPEFLTYFQNEAQLEKSRLLSDRFSAERPKGSFSTLEIQRTEQGDSAMYLCASSAQGLGYEQYFGPGTRLTVT.

In its sample, this clonotype was seen many times. This chain links TRBV3-1 with TRBJ2-5; possible D gene TRBD2, 6 bases. V lost 5 bases and J lost 2, with 15 bases in between. The germline V gene encodes CDR1 LGHDT and CDR2 YNNKEL (reference sequence). This CDR3 contains 15 residues. The CDR3 spells CASSLNGGGQETQYF. CDR3 nucleotides: TGTGCCAGCAGCTTGAACGGTGGAGGGCAAGAGACCCAGTACTTC.

This clonotype was seen ten or more times. The gene calls are TRBV5-6 and TRBJ2-7, with D maybe TRBD1 (6 bases). CDR3 length equals 14 residues. Germline-derived CDR1 and CDR2 are SGHDT and YYEEEE. V dropped 0 bases and J dropped 4 bases, with 11 bases sitting between them. The CDR3 is CASSLDRDGYEQYF. The CDR3 bases are TGTGCCAGCAGCTTGGACAGGGATGGATACGAGCAGTACTTC. Variable domain in full (rest from reference TRBV5-6 and TRBJ2-7): DAGVTQSPTHLIKTRGQQVTLRCSPKSGHDTVSWYQQALGQGPQFIFQYYEEEERQRGNFPDRFSGHQFPNYSSELNVNALLLGDSALYLCASSLDRDGYEQYFGPGTRLTVT.